These T cell receptor beta chains were read from a single sample in a study of PD-L1 blockade in urothelial cancer. This table comes from immunoSEQ multiplex PCR, and its TCRdb copy is limited to in-frame clones, with some not included. This table has 65,000 to 80,000 clones, around four fifths appearing once. This sample comprised PBMCs, obtained around atezolizumab (anti-PD-L1) treatment. The receptors derive from a man in his 70s with urothelial cancer. Both conserved end residues are part of each CDR3. Each record gives: CDR3 protein, CDR3 DNA, D gene, V gene, J gene, clone size. D genes are given only for firm matches. The size entry is marked missing in some rows and otherwise reads once, few, many or a size class.

CASSLGGGVPTDTQYF	TGTGCCAGCAGCTTAGGAGGGGGGGTTCCCACAGATACGCAGTATTTT	NA	TRBV7-6	TRBJ2-3	NA
CASIAPGLGYNEQFF	TGTGCCAGCATCGCCCCGGGACTAGGGTACAATGAGCAGTTCTTC	TRBD2	TRBV6-1	TRBJ2-1	NA
CASSETGQNYGYTF	TGTGCCAGCAGTGAGACAGGACAGAACTATGGCTACACCTTC	NA	TRBV6-1	TRBJ1-2	NA
CASRTSGRVETQYF	TGTGCCAGCAGGACTAGCGGGAGGGTTGAGACGCAGTATTTT	TRBD2	TRBV2	TRBJ2-3	NA
CASAARQGGGTEAFF	TGTGCCAGCGCCGCTAGACAAGGAGGAGGCACTGAAGCTTTCTTT	NA	TRBV18	TRBJ1-1	few
CASSQAGFTEAFF	TGCGCCAGCAGCCAAGCAGGGTTCACTGAAGCTTTCTTT	NA	TRBV4-1	TRBJ1-1	few
CASSWSQGGNTEAFF	TGCGCCAGCAGCTGGTCCCAAGGGGGTAACACTGAAGCTTTCTTT	NA	TRBV5-1	TRBJ1-1	once
CASSPGQGSDTQYF	TGCGCCAGCAGCCCTGGACAGGGTTCGGATACGCAGTATTTT	TRBD1	TRBV5-1	TRBJ2-3	NA
CASSVGPGETQYF	TGTGCCAGCAGCGTTGGTCCAGGGGAGACCCAGTACTTC	NA	TRBV9	TRBJ2-5	once
CASRKAGRNYGYTF	TGCGCCAGCAGAAAGGCGGGCCGTAACTATGGCTACACCTTC	NA	TRBV5-1	TRBJ1-2	NA
CASSPQTGFGTDTQYF	TGTGCCAGCTCACCCCAGACAGGGTTTGGGACAGATACGCAGTATTTT	TRBD1	TRBV18	TRBJ2-3	once
CASSTVRYEQYF	TGTGCCAGCAGCACTGTCCGCTACGAGCAGTACTTC	NA	TRBV11-2	TRBJ2-7	NA
CASSLVGGSSYEQYF	TGTGCCAGCAGTTTAGTGGGAGGGAGCTCCTACGAGCAGTACTTC	TRBD2	TRBV28	TRBJ2-7	NA
CASSPSGGTPYEQYF	TGTGCCAGCAGCCCCTCGGGGGGTACCCCCTACGAGCAGTACTTC	TRBD2	TRBV28	TRBJ2-7	NA
CASTQQGTVGYGYTF	TGTGCCAGCACGCAGCAAGGGACAGTGGGCTATGGCTACACCTTC	TRBD1	TRBV6-1	TRBJ1-2	few
CASTSGHTYEQYF	TGTGCCAGCACTTCGGGACATACCTACGAGCAGTACTTC	NA	TRBV6-5	TRBJ2-7	NA
CASSQGLAGRGTDTQYF	TGTGCCAGCAGCCAAGGACTAGCGGGGAGGGGCACAGATACGCAGTATTTT	TRBD2	TRBV4-2	TRBJ2-3	NA
CASSFRGGDGYTF	TGTGCCAGCAGCTTCAGGGGTGGGGATGGCTACACCTTC	NA	TRBV5-4	TRBJ1-2	NA
CASSFSPGGGGGSNEQFF	TGCGCCAGCAGCTTTAGTCCCGGAGGTGGAGGGGGCTCGAATGAGCAGTTCTTC	NA	TRBV5-1	TRBJ2-1	NA
CASSNQQEPGYGYTF	TGTGCCAGCTCAAACCAACAGGAACCCGGATATGGCTACACCTTC	NA	TRBV18	TRBJ1-2	NA
CASSPSKGWIGELFF	TGCGCCAGCAGCCCTAGTAAGGGGTGGATCGGGGAGCTGTTTTTT	NA	TRBV5-1	TRBJ2-2	once
CASSLGSRTEDEQFF	TGCGCCAGCAGCTTGGGCTCCAGGACGGAGGATGAGCAGTTCTTC	NA	TRBV5-1	TRBJ2-1	few
CAWRDSYSGNTIYF	TGTGCCTGGAGGGACAGCTACTCTGGAAACACCATATATTTT	NA	TRBV30	TRBJ1-3	NA
CASSKEGGGSQETQYF	TGTGCCAGCAGTAAAGAGGGGGGAGGGTCGCAAGAGACCCAGTACTTC	NA	TRBV25-1	TRBJ2-5	NA
CASRGTGTINQPQHF	TGTGCCAGCAGGGGGACAGGTACGATTAATCAGCCCCAGCATTTT	TRBD1	TRBV6-1	TRBJ1-5	NA
CASSQTTRQGEQYF	TGCGCCAGCAGCCAGACCACCCGTCAGGGTGAGCAGTACTTC	NA	TRBV4-1	TRBJ2-7	NA
CATSRDKGLAGGKTQYF	TGTGCCACCAGCAGAGATAAGGGACTAGCGGGAGGAAAGACCCAGTACTTC	TRBD2	TRBV15	TRBJ2-5	NA
CASSPQNTQYF	TGTGCCAGCAGCCCCCAGAATACGCAGTATTTT	NA	TRBV7-9	TRBJ2-3	NA
CASREGRNTEAFF	TGTGCCAGCAGGGAGGGCCGTAACACTGAAGCTTTCTTT	NA	TRBV6-6	TRBJ1-1	NA
CASSWGTGGSYNEQFF	TGCGCCAGCAGTTGGGGCACGGGGGGCTCCTACAATGAGCAGTTCTTC	TRBD2	TRBV5-1	TRBJ2-1	NA
CASSLVGQTGELFF	TGTGCCAGCAGCTTGGTGGGGCAAACCGGGGAGCTGTTTTTT	NA	TRBV5-4	TRBJ2-2	once
CASSLDRGGKLFF	TGTGCCAGCAGCTTGGACAGGGGAGGAAAACTGTTTTTT	TRBD1	TRBV11-2	TRBJ1-4	NA
CASSVKGESGELFF	TGTGCCAGCAGTGTGAAGGGGGAATCCGGGGAGCTGTTTTTT	NA	TRBV6-1	TRBJ2-2	NA
CASSEAGGPSEQFF	TGCGCCAGCAGTGAGGCGGGAGGGCCGTCTGAGCAGTTCTTC	TRBD2	TRBV10-1	TRBJ2-1	NA
CASSTVASGSRDEQFF	TGTGCCAGTAGTACGGTGGCTAGCGGGAGTCGGGATGAGCAGTTCTTC	TRBD2	TRBV19	TRBJ2-1	NA
CASNFFGGGYTF	TGTGCCAGCAACTTTTTCGGGGGAGGCTACACCTTC	NA	TRBV5-6	TRBJ1-2	NA
CASSAGQGRTDTQYF	TGTGCCAGCAGCGCAGGACAGGGTCGGACAGATACGCAGTATTTT	TRBD1	TRBV5-4	TRBJ2-3	NA
CASSQVNLEQFF	TGTGCCAGCTCACAGGTCAACCTTGAGCAGTTCTTC	NA	TRBV11-2	TRBJ2-1	NA
CASRGQGPLSLNTEAFF	TGTGCCAGCAGGGGACAGGGCCCTCTTTCCTTAAACACTGAAGCTTTCTTT	TRBD1	TRBV27	TRBJ1-1	once
CASTLRGQGRFEQYF	TGTGCCAGTACCCTTAGGGGACAGGGGCGGTTCGAGCAGTACTTC	TRBD1	TRBV28	TRBJ2-7	few
CASLLRDSLYEQYF	TGTGCCAGCCTCCTCCGGGACAGCCTTTACGAGCAGTACTTC	TRBD1	TRBV6-1	TRBJ2-7	medium-sized
CASSFGTGGNEQFF	TGTGCCAGCAGCTTCGGGACAGGGGGCAATGAGCAGTTCTTC	TRBD1	TRBV7-9	TRBJ2-1	few